Listed below are T cell receptor beta chains from one sample, sequenced in a study of vaccination and CD4 T cells after COVID-19. TCRdb redid the calling of the PCR reads with MiXCR, one entry per CDR3 protein. The sample lists 7,500 to 10,000 distinct CDR3 sequences; approximately 64% were seen once. No antigen has been assigned to these receptors. The specimen comprised cultured CD4+ T cells from blood, sampled after SARS-CoV-2 vaccination. The receptors stem from a human donor with COVID-19. The conserved cysteine and the conserved F or W are not part of the CDR3 here. D genes are given only for firm matches. The size entry is marked missing in some rows and otherwise reads once, few, many or a size class.

d_gene | abundance | v_gene | CDR3aa
- | - | TRBV7-2 | ASSLVTTGQF
TRBD2 | - | TRBV28 | ASSPRLLAGGQETQY
- | few | TRBV7-2 | ASSPTHSNQPQH
TRBD1 | few | TRBV7-2 | ASSLKRGRPEAF
- | - | TRBV7-3 | ASSLPGGSGYT
- | - | TRBV25-1 | ASTGYLYGYT
- | - | TRBV12-3/TRBV12-4 | ASSFFTEAF
- | once | TRBV30 | AWPDENSPLH
- | - | TRBV6-2/TRBV6-3 | ASKAPNQPQH
- | - | TRBV24-1 | ATSDLKLSTDTQY
- | few | TRBV5-1 | ASSLASEGRANTEAF
- | few | TRBV5-6 | VTASDSTYGYT
- | - | TRBV6-5 | ASSYSSPQETQY
TRBD2 | once | TRBV15 | ATSRDPRGVIQETQY
TRBD2 | - | TRBV20-1 | SAWTSGGYEQY
- | - | TRBV6-5 | ASSYSGPGRAQGSPLH
- | few | TRBV21-1 | ASSKGPRGIQETQY
- | - | TRBV6-5 | ASSLLDNQPQH
- | few | TRBV27 | ASSPRATSTDTQY
- | - | TRBV28 | ASTGSWGRLAEQY
- | - | TRBV30 | AWSTLSTDTQY
- | - | TRBV6-1 | ASSPGTTVSVGYT